The present T cell receptor beta chain was sequenced within a study of blood T cell repertoires in COVID-19. For the study at large: T cells, B-cell-depleted T cells, or PBMCs provided the cDNA or gDNA that served as material.

Authors' analysis steps: For nucleated cells, counts were estimated from reference gene primer amplification. Measured with immunoSEQ multiplex PCR; TCRdb has only the in-frame clones, and not every one. V and J calls plus clone size are reproduced from that table; the DNA served to infer D and trimming. The data show 70,000 or so clones, 86% seen once. From germline, CDR1 is SGHRS and CDR2 YFSETQ. Trimming left V 4 bases short and J 1 base short, with 11 bases between. This CDR3 region has 14 residues. The sequenced material came from peripheral blood. The chain joins TRBV5-1 to TRBJ1-1; no clear D gene. This receptor was identified in a woman aged 55-75 years with acute or convalescent COVID-19. CDR3 residues: CASSPSTRNTEAFF. CDR3 coding DNA: TGCGCCAGCAGCCCATCAACACGGAACACTGAAGCTTTCTTT.